This T cell receptor beta chain was profiled in a study of shared clonotypes between healthy human individuals. It was across several immunoSEQ plates that each subset's genomic DNA was evenly split. Under the authors' procedure: Quality scores were absent from the junction-only immunoSEQ sequences, so filtering differed. The data were produced by immunoSEQ multiplex PCR, yet TCRdb's version contains in-frame clones alone and is incomplete. That table furnishes V, J and clone size, whereas the DNA furnished D and trimming. The table records some 510,000 clones, 60% to 85% of them present only once. This CDR3 spans 16 amino acids. The V gene's germline CDR1 is SGHNT and CDR2 YYREEE (reference sequence). The V segment lost 3 bases and the J segment 1 base; nucleotides outside the gene matches: 10. Only Caucasian adults living in Nashville, Tennessee served as donors.

V usage is TRBV5-4 and J usage is TRBJ2-7, with 7 positions matching TRBD1. The source of this sequence is a woman between 40 and 55 years old in good health. Some clones in this sample may be carry-over from other donors' samples. Sequenced: PBMCs. In DNA form, the CDR3 reads TGTGCCAGCAGCTCCCCACGGCAGGGGGAATCCTACGAGCAGTACTTC. Protein product: CASSSPRQGESYEQYF.